Below, 26 T cell receptor beta chains from the same sample are listed, as sequenced in a study of cytomegalovirus exposure and HLA in healthy donors. In the PCR, 60 Vbeta and 13 Jbeta primers were used. The data were produced by immunoSEQ multiplex PCR, yet TCRdb's version contains in-frame clones alone and is incomplete. The sample gives about 160,000 clones, approximately 81% of which show up once; more than 0.85% is in the top ten. Sequencing used PBMCs. Receptor source: a man aged 25 to 45 in good health and CMV-seronegative.

This sequence joins TRBV7-2 and TRBJ2-2; D is perhaps TRBD2 (6 bases). The CDR3 is 15 residues long. The V end was cut by 4 bases, the J end by 5 bases, with 14 bases between. The germline gives CDR1 SGHTA, CDR2 FQGNSA. In nucleotides, the CDR3 is TGTGCCAGCAGCTCCGGGAGTGTTAGGACCGGGGAGCTGTTTTTT. Protein sequence: CASSSGSVRTGELFF.

In its sample, this clone was seen once. The chain combines TRBV29-1 with TRBJ2-3; 9 nucleotides agree with TRBD1. V lost 4 bases, J lost 3 bases, and 8 bases stayed unmatched. The CDR3 length is 15 residues. The germline CDR1 and CDR2 sequences are SQVTM and ANQGSEA. CDR3 sequence reads: CSVGKQGAGTDTQYF. CDR3 nucleotide sequence: TGCAGCGTTGGCAAACAGGGGGCTGGGACAGATACGCAGTATTTT.

J is TRBJ2-3 and V is TRBV7-2; TRBD2 matches 11 bases. This CDR3 spans 16 amino acids. Germline trimming cut 1 base from V and 5 bases from J; bases unmatched to any gene: 5. Per the germline V gene, CDR1 is SGHTA and CDR2 is FQGNSA. CDR3 in amino acids: CASSLVAGGPRDTQYF. CDR3 sequence (DNA): TGTGCCAGCAGCTTAGTAGCGGGAGGGCCGAGAGATACGCAGTATTTT.

The J gene is TRBJ1-6, the V gene TRBV6-1; D remains ambiguous. CDR1 is MNHNS and CDR2 is SASEGT in the germline V gene. Trimming pared 6 bases from V and 8 bases from J, leaving 14 bases between. The CDR3 has 14 residues. CDR3 nucleotide sequence: TGTGCCAGCAGCCTCCACGGGGTCGATTCACCCCTCCACTTT. As protein: CASSLHGVDSPLHF.

The V call is TRBV27, the J call TRBJ1-5, with unresolved D. This CDR3 region has 14 residues. CDR1 is MNHEY, CDR2 SMNVEV, per germline (reference sequence). The germline V and J ends were trimmed by 9 bases and 3 bases, with 15 bases remaining between them. CDR3: CASRMGIPNQPQHF. The CDR3, as DNA: TGTGCCAGTAGAATGGGCATTCCCAATCAGCCCCAGCATTTT.

The chain carries TRBV19 and TRBJ1-4; 10 positions agree with TRBD1. In germline, CDR1 is LNHDA, CDR2 SQIVND (reference sequence). The CDR3 extends over 17 amino acids. Trimming took 2 bases from V and 7 from J; bases not matched to a gene: 10. CDR3 in DNA: TGTGCCAGTAGTATATCGTGGGACAGGGGTTTTTCTGAAAAACTGTTTTTT. It codes for CASSISWDRGFSEKLFF.

V usage is TRBV19 and J usage is TRBJ1-5; TRBD1 aligns across 7 bases. The length of the CDR3 is 20 residues. J gave up 6 bases and V 2 bases, and 22 bases lay outside the gene matches. Germline values: CDR1 LNHDA, CDR2 SQIVND (reference sequence). The CDR3 is CASSINDWRQGVMSAQPQHF. CDR3 bases: TGTGCCAGTAGTATAAACGATTGGAGGCAGGGGGTCATGTCGGCTCAGCCCCAGCATTTT.

The rearrangement joins TRBV30 to TRBJ1-6, with 7 bases aligning to TRBD1. There are 15 residues in the CDR3. V lost 3 bases and J lost 0; bases outside the gene matches: 2. CDR1 is GTSNPN and CDR2 is SVGIG in the germline V gene (reference sequence). This chain's CDR3 is CAWRGDSSYNSPLHF. In nucleotides, the CDR3 is TGTGCCTGGAGGGGGGACAGCTCCTATAATTCACCCCTCCACTTT.

This clone was seen more than once but under ten times. This chain uses TRBV5-1 with TRBJ2-3; tentatively, D is TRBD1 (6 bases). This CDR3 has 15 residues. The V and J ends lost 4 bases and 6 bases respectively, with 18 bases between them. Germline loops: CDR1 SGHRS, CDR2 YFSETQ. The CDR3 nucleotides are TGCGCCAGCAGCCCCTCCGGGGTAAGGGGGGATACGCAGTATTTT. It is translated as CASSPSGVRGDTQYF.

The rearrangement uses TRBV7-6 and TRBJ2-7; 10 nucleotides line up with TRBD1. Germline V gene lookup returns CDR1 SGHVS and CDR2 FNYEAQ. The CDR3 has 13 amino acids. Trimming removed 1 base from V and 6 bases from J; junction bases left unmatched: 0. The CDR3 spells CASSLGTGGEQYF. CDR3 nucleotide sequence: TGTGCCAGCAGCTTAGGGACAGGGGGCGAGCAGTACTTC.

This sequence joins TRBV6-4 and TRBJ2-3, with 8 bases lining up with TRBD2. Per germline, CDR1 MRHNA and CDR2 SNTAGT. The CDR3 extends over 16 amino acids. The V segment lost 0 bases and the J segment 0 bases; nucleotides outside the gene matches: 2. In nucleotides, the CDR3 is TGTGCCAGCAGTGACTCGGGCGGGGGGAGCACAGATACGCAGTATTTT. Protein product: CASSDSGGGSTDTQYF.

The CDR3 sequence: CASSAREFETQYF. As DNA, the CDR3 is TGTGCCAGCAGCGCGCGGGAGTTTGAGACCCAGTACTTC. J is TRBJ2-5 and V is TRBV13; 7 bases map to TRBD2. Unmatched junction bases numbered 5, after V lost 5 bases and J lost 5 bases. Germline values: CDR1 PRHDT, CDR2 FYEKMQ (reference sequence). CDR3 length equals 13 residues.

This chain uses TRBV6-1 with TRBJ2-5, with 7 bases that match TRBD2. This CDR3 spans 16 amino acids. The germline CDR1 and CDR2 sequences are MNHNS and SASEGT. J lost 0 bases, V lost 2 bases, and 6 bases had no gene match. In nucleotides, the CDR3 is TGTGCCAGCAGTGAAAAGGTAGCGGGTTACCAAGAGACCCAGTACTTC. Translated, it gives CASSEKVAGYQETQYF.

The chain couples TRBV27 to TRBJ2-3, with TRBD2 matching 12 bases. CDR3 length: 17 amino acids. Germline V gives CDR1 MNHEY, CDR2 SMNVEV (reference sequence). Germline trimming cut 8 bases from V and 7 bases from J; bases unmatched to any gene: 16. CDR3 nucleotide sequence: TGTGCCAGCCGCTCACTCGCTCTAGCGGGGGGGCCTTATACGCAGTATTTT. Translated, it gives CASRSLALAGGPYTQYF.

This sequence joins TRBV28 and TRBJ2-3, with TRBD2 matching 9 bases. The germline gives CDR1 MDHEN, CDR2 SYDVKM. The length of the CDR3 is 18 residues. With V trimmed by 2 bases and J by 3 bases, 12 bases remained unmatched. CDR3 amino acids: CASSLDVWREGGTDTQYF. The CDR3 DNA sequence: TGTGCCAGCAGTTTAGACGTCTGGCGGGAGGGCGGGACAGATACGCAGTATTTT.

This sequence joins TRBV4-3 and TRBJ2-2; 7 bases match TRBD1. The CDR3 is 17 residues long. Germline V gives CDR1 LGHNA, CDR2 YSLEER. After removal of 0 bases from V and 5 bases from J, the junction contained 9 bases not matched to a gene. DNA for the CDR3: TGCGCCAGCAGCCAAGATTTAGGGCAGGGGGTAACCGGGGAGCTGTTTTTT. As protein: CASSQDLGQGVTGELFF.

The J gene is TRBJ1-2, the V gene TRBV29-1, with 8 bases matching TRBD1. CDR1 is SQVTM, CDR2 ANQGSEA, per germline. Germline trimming cut 4 bases from V and 7 bases from J; bases unmatched to any gene: 8. The length of the CDR3 is 13 residues. DNA for the CDR3: TGCAGCGTTGGTTTGACAGGGGAGAGTGGCTACACCTTC. Protein: CSVGLTGESGYTF.

The chain employs TRBV7-8 and TRBJ2-5; D perhaps matches TRBD2 (5 bases). Germline loops: CDR1 SGHVS, CDR2 FQNEAQ. This CDR3 has 13 amino acids. V was shortened by 0 bases and J by 5 bases, with 7 bases between the two germline ends. CDR3 bases: TGTGCCAGCAGCTTAGCCGGGGTTGAGACCCAGTACTTC. It codes for CASSLAGVETQYF.

The CDR3: CASSLVPGTGGTEAFF. The CDR3 bases are TGTGCCAGCAGCTTAGTCCCTGGGACAGGGGGAACCGAAGCTTTCTTT. The chain couples TRBV7-9 to TRBJ1-1; 11 bases are shared with TRBD1. The trim removed 1 base at V and 8 bases at J, leaving 9 bases unmatched. CDR3 length: 16 residues. In germline, CDR1 is SEHNR, CDR2 FQNEAQ (reference sequence).

This clone was seen more than once but under ten times. The chain combines TRBV19 with TRBJ2-3; 8 bases are shared with TRBD2. Per the germline V gene, CDR1 is LNHDA and CDR2 is SQIVND (reference sequence). V shed 5 bases and J 6 bases; nucleotides not matched to a gene: 10. There are 15 residues in the CDR3. CDR3 loop: CASSSRLARLDTQYF. DNA for the CDR3: TGTGCCAGTAGTTCACGACTAGCGCGACTTGATACGCAGTATTTT.

The genes are TRBV30 and TRBJ2-6; the D is unclear. The CDR3 sequence is 15 residues long. Trimming stripped 3 bases from V and 0 bases from J, with 9 bases between. Germline loops: CDR1 GTSNPN, CDR2 SVGIG (reference sequence). CDR3 sequence (DNA): TGTGCCTGGAGCTACCCTTTCTCTGGGGCCAACGTCCTGACTTTC. It codes for CAWSYPFSGANVLTF. Combining the CDR3 with reference TRBV30 and TRBJ2-6 gives the whole variable domain SQTIHQWPATLVQPVGSPLSLECTVEGTSNPNLYWYRQAAGRGLQLLFYSVGIGQISSEVPQNLSASRPQDRQFILSSKKLLLSDSGFYLCAWSYPFSGANVLTFGAGSRLTVL.

J is TRBJ2-5 and V is TRBV29-1, with D possibly TRBD2 on 5 matching bases. The assigned J gene may be wrong: the sequence end matches TRBJ2-7 better. CDR1 is SQVTM, CDR2 ANQGSEA, per germline. This CDR3 comprises 11 residues. The CDR3 spells CSVAAGYEQYF. The CDR3 bases are TGCAGCGTGGCCGCGGGCTACGAGCAGTACTTC.

J is TRBJ1-4 and V is TRBV7-9; D perhaps matches TRBD1 (5 bases). Germline V gene sequence: CDR1 SEHNR, CDR2 FQNEAQ (reference sequence). Trimming took off 8 bases at V and 17 bases at J, with 21 bases between the two ends. This CDR3 is 12 amino acids long. The CDR3 region is CASAVGNGGFFF. The CDR3, as DNA: TGTGCCAGCGCCGTCGGTAACGGGGGTTTCTTTTTT.

V usage is TRBV4-1 and J usage is TRBJ2-6, with 8 bases fitting TRBD1. Germline assignment: CDR1 MGHRA and CDR2 YSYEKL. This CDR3 contains 18 residues. J lost 0 bases, V lost 1 base, and 5 bases had no gene match. The CDR3 is CASSQVNRGASGANVLTF. For the CDR3, the DNA is TGCGCCAGCAGCCAAGTTAACAGGGGGGCCTCTGGGGCCAACGTCCTGACTTTC.

The chain joins TRBV7-8 to TRBJ2-5; a possible D gene is TRBD2 (6 bases). This CDR3 region has 15 residues. Germline loops: CDR1 SGHVS, CDR2 FQNEAQ. V lost 5 bases to trimming and J lost 2 bases, with 15 bases between them. The CDR3 DNA sequence: TGTGCCAGCAGCACCCGCCCGGGGAGGCAAGAGACCCAGTACTTC. Encoded protein: CASSTRPGRQETQYF.

The V call is TRBV30, the J call TRBJ1-1; D perhaps matches TRBD1 (5 bases). V lost 1 base, J lost 0 bases, and 15 bases lay in between. This CDR3 is built from 16 residues. The germline V gene encodes CDR1 GTSNPN and CDR2 SVGIG (reference sequence). The CDR3: CAWSAWGGPMNTEAFF. As DNA, the CDR3 is TGTGCCTGGAGTGCTTGGGGCGGTCCCATGAACACTGAAGCTTTCTTT.